Shown below are 16 T cell receptor beta chains from a single sample sequenced in a study of graft-versus-host responses after intestinal transplantation. Assay: immunoSEQ multiplex PCR; the TCRdb copy retains only in-frame clones and omits some. The table lists tens of thousands of clones, around 94% of them singletons. The sequencing used PBMCs, collected 16 days after intestinal transplant. The receptors come from a human patient who received an intestinal transplant, so some T cells may come from the graft donor.

This chain connects TRBV6-6 to TRBJ2-7; D is possibly TRBD1 or TRBD2 (5 bases each). CDR1 MNHNY and CDR2 SVGAGI come from the germline V gene (reference sequence). The CDR3 loop spans 14 amino acids. Trimming stripped 2 bases from V and 2 bases from J, with 10 bases between. The chain's CDR3 is CASSYGLGAYEQYF. The CDR3, as DNA: TGTGCCAGCAGTTACGGTTTGGGGGCCTACGAGCAGTACTTC.

The chain links TRBV18 to TRBJ1-6; 7 bases agree with TRBD1. The CDR3 extends over 15 amino acids. Trimming at V came to 6 bases and at J to 5 bases, leaving 7 bases not matched to a gene. Germline V gene data show CDR1 as KGHSH and CDR2 as LQKENI. This CDR3 is CASSSRDRDNSPLHF. CDR3 DNA sequence: TGTGCCAGCTCCTCCCGGGACAGAGATAATTCACCCCTCCACTTT.

This chain connects TRBV7-2 to TRBJ2-7; the match to TRBD1 covers 8 bases. J was trimmed by 2 bases and V by 7 bases; bases with no gene match: 7. Per germline, CDR1 SGHTA and CDR2 FQGNSA. This CDR3 is 14 amino acids long. The CDR3 DNA sequence: TGTGCCAGCACCACCCGGACAGGGCCCTACGAGCAGTACTTC. Protein sequence: CASTTRTGPYEQYF.

This clone was recorded once. This chain links TRBV28 with TRBJ2-7; the D is unclear. The CDR3 consists of 12 residues. The germline gives CDR1 MDHEN, CDR2 SYDVKM. With 3 bases removed from V and 4 bases from J, the gap between germline ends came to 7 bases. CDR3 sequence: CASSLAEYEQYF. In DNA form, the CDR3 reads TGTGCCAGCAGTTTGGCGGAATACGAGCAGTACTTC.

The chain recombines TRBV18 with TRBJ2-1; 9 bases fit TRBD2. Germline assignment: CDR1 KGHSH and CDR2 LQKENI. The trim removed 3 bases at V and 5 bases at J, leaving 8 bases unmatched. The CDR3 is 16 amino acids. The DNA of the CDR3 is TGTGCCAGCTCACCGCTCCCGACTAGCGGAGACAATGAGCAGTTCTTC. Protein: CASSPLPTSGDNEQFF.

This sequence joins TRBV28 and TRBJ2-5, with 7 positions matching TRBD2. The J call could be wrong; TRBJ2-7 is a better fit for the DNA end. This CDR3 has 17 residues. In germline, CDR1 is MDHEN, CDR2 SYDVKM. The DNA of the CDR3 is TGTGCCAGCAGTTTATTCGCCTGGGAGGGGAGGTCCTACGAGCAGTACTTC. Its translation: CASSLFAWEGRSYEQYF.

The chain is built from TRBV27 and TRBJ1-2, with 8 nucleotides matching TRBD1. Germline V CDR1 and CDR2: MNHEY, SMNVEV (reference sequence). The junction had 6 bases not matched to a gene; V was cut back by 3 bases and J by 6 bases. This CDR3 has 14 residues. CDR3 sequence: CASSLGQVANGYTF. In DNA form, the CDR3 reads TGTGCCAGCAGTTTGGGACAGGTCGCAAATGGCTACACCTTC.

This chain connects TRBV7-9 to TRBJ1-2; 10 bases are a match to TRBD1. The V gene's germline CDR1 is SEHNR and CDR2 FQNEAQ (reference sequence). This CDR3 contains 19 residues. The trim removed 5 bases at V and 5 bases at J, leaving 20 bases unmatched. The chain's CDR3 is CASSQPENTGTGEWYGYTF. CDR3 coding DNA: TGTGCCAGCAGCCAGCCAGAAAATACCGGGACAGGGGAATGGTATGGCTACACCTTC.

The V and J genes are TRBV4-1 and TRBJ2-3; tentatively, D is TRBD1 (6 bases). Germline V CDR1 and CDR2: MGHRA, YSYEKL. V was cut by 4 bases and J by 1 base, with 12 bases left in between. The CDR3 covers 15 residues. CDR3 sequence: CASSPQGLGTDTQYF. CDR3 coding DNA: TGCGCCAGCAGCCCACAGGGATTGGGCACAGATACGCAGTATTTT.

The V and J genes are TRBV19 and TRBJ1-1, with a tentative D call TRBD1 (5 bases). The CDR3 is made up of 13 amino acids. Germline CDR1 and CDR2: LNHDA and SQIVND (reference sequence). The ends were cut back, 4 bases at V and 3 bases at J, with 9 bases in the middle. CDR3 sequence: CASSSTGDTEAFF. DNA of the CDR3: TGTGCCAGTAGTAGTACGGGGGACACTGAAGCTTTCTTT.

This sequence joins TRBV19 and TRBJ2-6, with D perhaps matching TRBD2 (6 bases). CDR1 is LNHDA and CDR2 is SQIVND in the germline V gene (reference sequence). V was pared by 3 bases and J by 0 bases, with 15 bases between. This CDR3 is built from 18 residues. The CDR3 here is CASSIIGNGSSGANVLTF. Here the CDR3 DNA reads TGTGCCAGTAGTATTATTGGGAACGGGAGCTCTGGGGCCAACGTCCTGACTTTC.

This rearrangement joins TRBV15 to TRBJ2-1, with D hard to call. V was trimmed by 0 bases and J by 0 bases, leaving 18 bases between them. Germline V lookup: CDR1 LNHNV, CDR2 YYDKDF (reference sequence). CDR3 length equals 19 residues. CDR3 residues: CATSRDNRPGGASYNEQFF. Here the CDR3 DNA reads TGTGCCACCAGCAGAGATAATCGCCCGGGCGGCGCCTCCTACAATGAGCAGTTCTTC.

The chain links TRBV6-5 to TRBJ2-7, with D unresolved. Per germline, CDR1 MNHEY and CDR2 SVGAGI. The CDR3 is 15 residues long. Trimming pared 2 bases from V and 5 bases from J, leaving 16 bases between. CDR3 region: CASSYASFELNEQYF. CDR3 DNA sequence: TGTGCCAGCAGTTACGCGAGCTTTGAACTCAACGAGCAGTACTTC.

This sequence joins TRBV28 and TRBJ1-5; D is undetermined. Trimming took 4 bases from V and 0 from J, leaving 13 bases between them. Germline-derived CDR1 and CDR2 are MDHEN and SYDVKM. This CDR3 is 16 amino acids long. The CDR3 here is CASSSFLTDSNQPQHF. The CDR3 DNA follows: TGTGCCAGCAGTTCATTCCTTACGGATAGCAATCAGCCCCAGCATTTT.

The chain links TRBV6-1 to TRBJ2-7; 8 nucleotides line up with TRBD2. CDR3 length: 14 residues. V shed 6 bases, J shed 5 bases, and the junction held 9 bases outside the gene matches. Germline lookup yields CDR1 MNHNS and CDR2 SASEGT. CDR3 sequence: CASSRLASGNEQYF. The CDR3 nucleotides are TGTGCCAGCAGCAGACTAGCGAGTGGCAACGAGCAGTACTTC.

The chain has TRBV28 and TRBJ2-3; either TRBD1 or TRBD2 may fit D (6 bases each). The germline V gene has CDR1 MDHEN and CDR2 SYDVKM. CDR3 length: 14 residues. The ends were cut back, 3 bases at V and 5 bases at J, with 12 bases in the middle. For the CDR3, the DNA is TGTGCCAGCAGTTTCTCGGGGGCTATAGATACGCAGTATTTT. This translates into CASSFSGAIDTQYF.